This T cell receptor (beta chain) was identified in a study of blood T cell repertoires in COVID-19. Study summary: Material from acute and convalescent COVID-19 was sourced from the United States, Italy and Spain.

Looked up from germline, CDR1 is MDHEN and CDR2 is SYDVKM. This CDR3 spans 13 amino acids. The V end was cut by 5 bases, the J end by 5 bases, with 12 bases between. Study processing details: Estimation of nucleated cell counts was performed using reference gene primer amplification. The data were produced by immunoSEQ multiplex PCR, yet TCRdb's version contains in-frame clones alone and is incomplete. For V, J and clone size, that table is used; D and trimming come from the DNA. The repertoire holds 40,000 to 45,000 clones, with around nine tenths as singletons. This TCR was recovered from a man aged 40-49 years with COVID-19, enrolled during active disease. Sequencing used peripheral blood. The rearrangement joins TRBV28 to TRBJ1-1; D is unresolved. The DNA of the CDR3 is TGTGCCAGCAGTGATCCCCGCGGTACTGAAGCTTTCTTT. Amino acids: CASSDPRGTEAFF.